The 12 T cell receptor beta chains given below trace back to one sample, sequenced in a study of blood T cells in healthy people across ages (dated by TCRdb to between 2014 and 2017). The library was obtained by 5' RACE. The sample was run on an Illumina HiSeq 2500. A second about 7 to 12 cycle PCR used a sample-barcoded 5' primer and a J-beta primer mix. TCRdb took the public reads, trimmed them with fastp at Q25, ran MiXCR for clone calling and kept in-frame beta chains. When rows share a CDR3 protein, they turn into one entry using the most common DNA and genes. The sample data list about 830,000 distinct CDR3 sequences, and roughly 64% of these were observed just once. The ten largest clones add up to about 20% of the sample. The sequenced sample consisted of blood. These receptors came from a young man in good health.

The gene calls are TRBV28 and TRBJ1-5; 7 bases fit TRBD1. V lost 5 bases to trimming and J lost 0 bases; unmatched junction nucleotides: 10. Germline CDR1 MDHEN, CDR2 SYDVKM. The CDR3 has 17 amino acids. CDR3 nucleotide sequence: TGTGCCAGCAGTCGGAGCCGGGACAGACGTAGCAATCAGCCCCAGCATTTT. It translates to CASSRSRDRRSNQPQHF.

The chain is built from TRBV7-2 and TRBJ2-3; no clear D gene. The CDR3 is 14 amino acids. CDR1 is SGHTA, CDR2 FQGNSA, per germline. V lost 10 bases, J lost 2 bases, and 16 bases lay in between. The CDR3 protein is CATGQVVDTDTQYF. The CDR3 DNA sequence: TGTGCCACCGGCCAGGTCGTCGACACAGATACGCAGTATTTT.

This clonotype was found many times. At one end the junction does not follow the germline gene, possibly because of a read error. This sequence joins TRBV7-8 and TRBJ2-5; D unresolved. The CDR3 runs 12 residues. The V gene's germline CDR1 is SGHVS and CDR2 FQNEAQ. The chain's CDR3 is CASSLVSETQYF. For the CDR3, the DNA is TGTGCCAGCAGTTTAGTTTCGGAGACCCAGTACTTC.

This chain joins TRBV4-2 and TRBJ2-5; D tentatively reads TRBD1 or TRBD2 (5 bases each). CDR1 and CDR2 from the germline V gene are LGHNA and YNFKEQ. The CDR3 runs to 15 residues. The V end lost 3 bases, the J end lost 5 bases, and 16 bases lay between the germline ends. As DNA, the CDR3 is TGTGCCAGCAGCCACAGCGTGGGGGAAGGGGAGACCCAGTACTTC. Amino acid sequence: CASSHSVGEGETQYF.

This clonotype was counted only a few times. CDR3 sequence: CSARAQYEQYF. The DNA of the CDR3 is TGCAGTGCGCGGGCCCAATACGAGCAGTACTTC. This chain joins TRBV20-1 and TRBJ2-7, with D possibly matching TRBD2 (5 bases). The CDR3 spans 11 residues. Trimming removed 6 bases at V and 4 bases at J, with 10 bases between. Germline V gene data show CDR1 as DFQATT and CDR2 as SNEGSKA (reference sequence).

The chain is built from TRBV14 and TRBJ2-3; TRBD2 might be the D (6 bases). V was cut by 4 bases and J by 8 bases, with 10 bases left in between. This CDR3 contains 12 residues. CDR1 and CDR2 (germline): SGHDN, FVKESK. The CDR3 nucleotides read TGTGCCAGCAGCCCGGACTACTCTACGCAGTATTTT. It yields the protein CASSPDYSTQYF.

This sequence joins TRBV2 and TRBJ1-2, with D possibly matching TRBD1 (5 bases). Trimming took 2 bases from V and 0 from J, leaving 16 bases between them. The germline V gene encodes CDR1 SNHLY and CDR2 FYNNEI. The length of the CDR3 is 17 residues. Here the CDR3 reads CASSETLIRATNYGYTF. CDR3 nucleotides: TGTGCCAGCAGTGAAACGTTAATCAGGGCCACTAACTATGGCTACACCTTC.

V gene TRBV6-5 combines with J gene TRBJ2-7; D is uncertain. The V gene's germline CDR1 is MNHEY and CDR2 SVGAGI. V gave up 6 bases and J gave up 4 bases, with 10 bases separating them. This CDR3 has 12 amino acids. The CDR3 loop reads CASSPRRYEQYF. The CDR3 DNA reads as TGTGCCAGCAGCCCCCGTCGGTACGAGCAGTACTTC.

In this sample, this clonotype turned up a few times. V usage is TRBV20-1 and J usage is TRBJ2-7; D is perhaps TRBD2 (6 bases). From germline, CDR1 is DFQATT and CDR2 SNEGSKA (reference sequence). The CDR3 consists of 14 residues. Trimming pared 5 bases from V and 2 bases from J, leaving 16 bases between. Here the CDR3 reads CSAAESGSTYEQYF. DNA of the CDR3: TGCAGTGCTGCTGAAAGCGGGTCGACCTACGAGCAGTACTTC.

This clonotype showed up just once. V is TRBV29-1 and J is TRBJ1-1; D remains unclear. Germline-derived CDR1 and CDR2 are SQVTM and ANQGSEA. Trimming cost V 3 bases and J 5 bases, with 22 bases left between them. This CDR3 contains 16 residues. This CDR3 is CSVDRFFERRGTEAFF. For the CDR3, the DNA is TGCAGCGTTGATCGGTTCTTCGAACGTAGAGGGACTGAAGCTTTCTTT.

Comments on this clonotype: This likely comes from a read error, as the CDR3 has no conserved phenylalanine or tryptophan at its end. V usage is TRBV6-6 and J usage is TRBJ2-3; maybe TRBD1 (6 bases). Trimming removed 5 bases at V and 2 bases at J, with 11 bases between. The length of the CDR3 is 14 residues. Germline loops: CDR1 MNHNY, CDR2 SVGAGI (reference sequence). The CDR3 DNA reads TGTGCCAGCAGTGAGGGACACCCCACAGATACGCAGTATGTT. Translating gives CASSEGHPTDTQYV.

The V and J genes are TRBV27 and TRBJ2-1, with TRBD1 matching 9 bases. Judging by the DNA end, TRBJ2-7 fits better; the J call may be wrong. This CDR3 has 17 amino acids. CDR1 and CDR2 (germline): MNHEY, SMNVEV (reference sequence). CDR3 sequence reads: CASRTEIIGTGSYEQYF. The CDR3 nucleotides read TGTGCCAGCAGGACAGAAATAATCGGGACAGGGTCCTACGAGCAGTACTTC.